Following are 16 T cell receptor beta chains from one sample sequenced in a study of blood T cells in healthy people across ages. Using a J-beta primer mix together with a sample-barcoded 5' primer, a second PCR was run for roughly 7 to 12 cycles. One entry per CDR3 protein, called by TCRdb with MiXCR from the 5' RACE reads. The repertoire includes almost 300,000 distinct CDR3 sequences, roughly 29% of them detected once, and approximately 29% sits in the top ten. The sequenced material came from blood. All receptors derive from a woman between 65 and 79 years old in good health.

There are a few counts of this clonotype. The chain couples TRBV28 to TRBJ2-5; D gene uncertain. The V and J ends lost 3 bases and 11 bases respectively, with 31 bases between them. The CDR3 is 18 amino acids. CDR1 and CDR2 (germline): MDHEN, SYDVKM. The CDR3 DNA is TGTGCCAGCAGTTTTCGGGTCGGGTGGAAATCTAGTGACGGTGTGCAGTACTTC. Translation: CASSFRVGWKSSDGVQYF.

J is TRBJ1-2 and V is TRBV4-3; 7 bases align to TRBD1. This CDR3 has 15 amino acids. The trim removed 0 bases at V and 0 bases at J, leaving 1 base unmatched. Germline V gene data show CDR1 as LGHNA and CDR2 as YSLEER. DNA for the CDR3: TGCGCCAGCAGCCAAGAGACAGGGCCTAACTATGGCTACACCTTC. Protein sequence: CASSQETGPNYGYTF.

The V and J genes are TRBV12-3 or TRBV12-4 and TRBJ2-3; unclear D gene. There are 14 residues in the CDR3. V lost 1 base to trimming and J lost 4 bases, with 9 bases between them. For the CDR3, the DNA is TGTGCCAGCAGTTTAGATTTGGGATCAGATACGCAGTATTTT. This codes for CASSLDLGSDTQYF.

The chain links TRBV14 to TRBJ2-1, with TRBD2 as a possible D gene (5 bases). The germline CDR1 and CDR2 sequences are SGHDN and FVKESK. Between the trimmed V and J ends, which lost 2 bases and 5 bases, there was a span of 16 bases. The CDR3 runs to 16 residues. The DNA for the CDR3 is TGTGCCAGCAGCCAAATCAGCGGAGTCCAAAACAATGAGCAGTTCTTC. Protein product: CASSQISGVQNNEQFF.

The chain links TRBV12-3 or TRBV12-4 to TRBJ1-5; D is ambiguous. V was cut by 1 base and J by 9 bases, with 7 bases left in between. The CDR3 extends over 12 amino acids. CDR3: CASSLVPGPQHF. The CDR3 DNA reads as TGTGCCAGCAGTTTAGTACCCGGGCCCCAGCATTTT.

V and J are TRBV5-1 and TRBJ1-4; 8 nucleotides line up with TRBD1. From germline, CDR1 is SGHRS and CDR2 YFSETQ. The CDR3 consists of 14 residues. The V and J ends lost 2 bases and 8 bases, in that order; junction bases with no gene match: 5. As DNA, the CDR3 is TGCGCCAGCAGCTTTTGGACAGGGAAGGAAAAACTGTTTTTT. It translates to CASSFWTGKEKLFF.

This clonotype appeared many times. The genes are TRBV11-2 and TRBJ2-7; D perhaps matches TRBD2 (6 bases). The CDR3 spans 14 residues. The germline V gene has CDR1 SGHAT and CDR2 FQNNGV. V dropped 5 bases and J dropped 6 bases, with 17 bases sitting between them. The chain's CDR3 is CASSPWEASFEQYF. For the CDR3, the DNA is TGTGCCAGCAGCCCGTGGGAGGCTAGTTTCGAGCAGTACTTC. The whole variable domain, remainder taken from reference TRBV11-2 and TRBJ2-7, is EAGVAQSPRYKIIEKRQSVAFWCNPISGHATLYWYQQILGQGPKLLIQFQNNGVVDDSQLPKDRFSAERLKGVDSTLKIQPAKLEDSAVYLCASSPWEASFEQYFGPGTRLTVT.

The genes are TRBV7-8 and TRBJ1-1; TRBD1 matches at 8 bases. This CDR3 has 15 amino acids. Germline trimming cut 5 bases from V and 1 base from J; bases unmatched to any gene: 6. Germline V lookup: CDR1 SGHVS, CDR2 FQNEAQ. The CDR3 bases are TGTGCCAGCAGCGCCCGACAGGGGTCGAACACTGAAGCTTTCTTT. Protein: CASSARQGSNTEAFF.

The rearrangement joins TRBV9 to TRBJ1-1; D is possibly TRBD1 (6 bases). There are 13 residues in the CDR3. Germline-derived CDR1 and CDR2 are SGDLS and YYNGEE. V was pared by 7 bases and J by 7 bases, with 17 bases between. The CDR3, as DNA: TGTGCCAGCGGCGCGACAGGATCCTATGAAGCTTTCTTT. Amino acid sequence: CASGATGSYEAFF.

The chain couples TRBV28 to TRBJ2-2; D may be TRBD2 (6 bases). The CDR3 is 16 residues long. V was trimmed by 6 bases and J by 0 bases, leaving 14 bases between them. The V gene's germline CDR1 is MDHEN and CDR2 SYDVKM. CDR3 protein: CASSRGGASNTGELFF. As DNA, the CDR3 is TGTGCCAGCAGCCGAGGCGGGGCCTCGAACACCGGGGAGCTGTTTTTT. The full variable domain, its missing parts supplied by reference TRBV28 and TRBJ2-2, is DVKVTQSSRYLVKRTGEKVFLECVQDMDHENMFWYRQDPGLGLRLIYFSYDVKMKEKGDIPEGYSVSREKKERFSLILESASTNQTSMYLCASSRGGASNTGELFFGEGSRLTVL.

The chain has TRBV10-3 and TRBJ2-5; D is perhaps TRBD2 (5 bases). The length of the CDR3 is 13 residues. Germline V gene lookup returns CDR1 ENHRY and CDR2 SYGVKD. V lost 4 bases and J 4 bases, leaving 10 bases between the germline ends. In DNA, the CDR3 is TGTGCCATCAGTGGCCGGGAAGGAGAGACCCAGTACTTC. Translation gives CAISGREGETQYF.

The rearrangement links TRBV9 to TRBJ2-5; maybe TRBD2 (5 bases). This CDR3 is 14 amino acids long. The germline V gene encodes CDR1 SGDLS and CDR2 YYNGEE. V dropped 0 bases and J dropped 7 bases, with 13 bases sitting between them. The CDR3 coding sequence is TGTGCCAGCAGCGTAGAGAGCTCCCGGGGGACCCAGTACTTC. Translating it yields CASSVESSRGTQYF.

Remarks on this clonotype: One end of the junction is discordant with germline, which a read error may explain. The chain couples TRBV5-6 to TRBJ1-4; a possible D gene is TRBD1 (5 bases). Germline lookup yields CDR1 SGHDT and CDR2 YYEEEE. CDR3 length equals 14 residues. This CDR3 is CANSLGLTNEKLFF. The CDR3 DNA follows: TGTGCCAACAGCTTGGGGCTCACTAATGAAAAACTGTTTTTT.

The chain links TRBV20-1 to TRBJ2-1; TRBD2 aligns across 9 bases. Gene TRBJ2-5 matches the end of the DNA better, so the J call may be wrong. The CDR3 is 15 residues long. The germline V gene has CDR1 DFQATT and CDR2 SNEGSKA (reference sequence). The CDR3 nucleotides are TGCAGTGCTAGGGGGGGGCTAGCGGGACTAGAGACCCAGTACTTC. Protein sequence: CSARGGLAGLETQYF.

V is TRBV28 and J is TRBJ2-2; D is possibly TRBD2 (5 bases). Germline V CDR1 and CDR2: MDHEN, SYDVKM. The CDR3 totals 13 residues. Trimming shortened V by 9 bases and J by 8 bases, and 16 bases separated the two germline ends. CDR3 sequence (DNA): TGTGCCAGACCAGGAGGCCCCCCAGGGGAGCTGTTTTTT. Protein product: CARPGGPPGELFF.

V gene TRBV27 combines with J gene TRBJ1-6; D might be TRBD1 (6 bases). Germline-derived CDR1 and CDR2 are MNHEY and SMNVEV (reference sequence). The CDR3 runs 14 residues. V lost 7 bases, J lost 5 bases, and 12 bases lay in between. Here the CDR3 reads CASTPRGHNSPLHF. CDR3 DNA sequence: TGTGCCAGCACCCCGCGGGGGCATAATTCACCCCTCCACTTT.